The 30 T cell receptor beta chains given below trace back to one sample, sequenced in a study of blood T cell repertoires in COVID-19. The table came from immunoSEQ multiplex PCR; TCRdb's copy has only in-frame clones and leaves some out. Here the sample spans roughly 46,000 clones, over 75% being singletons. Sequenced input: peripheral blood. These receptors all stem from a human donor in a cohort sampled during active COVID-19. The donor label of this sample is uncertain.

CDR3: CASSLQEIGELFF. DNA for the CDR3: TGTGCCAGCAGTTTACAGGAGATCGGGGAGCTGTTTTTT. The chain joins TRBV6-2 or TRBV6-3 to TRBJ2-2; tentative D call: TRBD1 (5 bases). This CDR3 is 13 amino acids long. Deletions cut 4 bases from V and 7 bases from J, with 10 bases between. Germline-derived CDR1 and CDR2 are MNHEY and SVGEGT.

CDR3 sequence reads: CASSPAGTGGLNEQYF. The DNA of the CDR3 is TGTGCCAGTAGTCCGGCCGGGACAGGGGGATTAAACGAGCAGTACTTC. The chain joins TRBV19 to TRBJ2-7; 11 bases agree with TRBD1. Germline V lookup: CDR1 LNHDA, CDR2 SQIVND (reference sequence). J gave up 5 bases and V 5 bases, and 11 bases lay outside the gene matches. The CDR3 spans 16 residues.

The rearrangement links TRBV27 to TRBJ1-2; 8 nucleotides align to TRBD1. Germline lookup yields CDR1 MNHEY and CDR2 SMNVEV (reference sequence). Trimming took 5 bases from V and 3 from J; bases not matched to a gene: 8. The CDR3 length is 15 residues. This chain's CDR3 is CASSARQGTYYGYTF. As DNA, the CDR3 is TGTGCCAGCAGTGCCAGACAGGGGACCTACTATGGCTACACCTTC.

In its sample, this clone was seen a few times. CDR3: CASRVGGNTEAFF. The CDR3 DNA sequence: TGTGCCAGCCGCGTCGGGGGGAACACTGAAGCTTTCTTT. The chain is built from TRBV11-2 and TRBJ1-1, with TRBD1 as a possible D gene (5 bases). The V and J ends lost 8 bases and 1 base respectively, with 11 bases between them. The CDR3 contains 13 residues. Germline V gene data show CDR1 as SGHAT and CDR2 as FQNNGV.

There are a few counts of this clone. The rearrangement uses TRBV19 and TRBJ2-2; TRBD1 matches at 11 bases. Germline values: CDR1 LNHDA, CDR2 SQIVND (reference sequence). The CDR3 contains 15 residues. Trimming removed 5 bases from V and 7 bases from J; junction bases left unmatched: 6. The chain's CDR3 is CASSRTGGANGELFF. The CDR3, as DNA: TGTGCCAGTAGTCGGACAGGGGGCGCGAACGGGGAGCTGTTTTTT.

This chain links TRBV7-8 with TRBJ1-2; 9 bases map to TRBD1. From germline, CDR1 is SGHVS and CDR2 FQNEAQ. The CDR3 extends over 15 amino acids. V was clipped by 5 bases and J by 8 bases; unmatched bases: 12. The CDR3 nucleotides are TGTGCCAGCAGCCCATGGGACAGGGAAACACTCGGCTACACCTTC. Its translation: CASSPWDRETLGYTF.

The V and J genes are TRBV5-1 and TRBJ2-1; 9 bases align to TRBD2. V dropped 5 bases and J dropped 6; count of bases not matched to a gene: 3. The CDR3 length is 13 residues. The germline gives CDR1 SGHRS, CDR2 YFSETQ. CDR3: CASRPGLANEQFF. Here the CDR3 DNA reads TGCGCCAGCAGGCCGGGACTAGCCAATGAGCAGTTCTTC.

The chain employs TRBV5-1 and TRBJ2-1; possibly TRBD2 for D (6 bases). V dropped 1 base and J dropped 1 base, with 12 bases sitting between them. Germline CDR1 SGHRS, CDR2 YFSETQ. The CDR3 is 16 amino acids. In nucleotides, the CDR3 is TGCGCCAGCAGCTTGTCTGGGGGGACTTCCTACAATGAGCAGTTCTTC. Protein product: CASSLSGGTSYNEQFF.

The chain uses TRBV4-2 and TRBJ2-2; no firm D call. Looked up from germline, CDR1 is LGHNA and CDR2 is YNFKEQ. V was cut by 0 bases and J by 7 bases, with 6 bases left in between. The CDR3 covers 13 residues. The CDR3: CASSQDRYGELFF. DNA for the CDR3: TGTGCCAGCAGCCAAGATCGTTACGGGGAGCTGTTTTTT.

J is TRBJ2-5 and V is TRBV18, with D possibly being TRBD1 (6 bases). V lost 2 bases, J lost 3 bases, and 16 bases lay in between. The CDR3 has 16 residues. CDR1 and CDR2 from the germline V gene are KGHSH and LQKENI. In nucleotides, the CDR3 is TGTGCCAGCTCACCAGTAGAAGGGACAACTAAAGAGACCCAGTACTTC. This translates into CASSPVEGTTKETQYF.

The chain recombines TRBV9 with TRBJ2-1; TRBD2 agrees at 12 bases. The CDR3 has 17 amino acids. Unmatched junction bases numbered 8, after V lost 0 bases and J lost 7 bases. From germline, CDR1 is SGDLS and CDR2 YYNGEE. CDR3 in DNA: TGTGCCAGCAGCGTAGGTTGGACTAGCGGGGTAAGGAATGAGCAGTTCTTC. Its protein product is CASSVGWTSGVRNEQFF. Drawing the rest from reference TRBV9 and TRBJ2-1, the complete variable domain is DSGVTQTPKHLITATGQRVTLRCSPRSGDLSVYWYQQSLDQGLQFLIQYYNGEERAKGNILERFSAQQFPDLHSELNLSSLELGDSALYFCASSVGWTSGVRNEQFFGPGTRLTVL.

The chain links TRBV30 to TRBJ1-1; TRBD1 is a possible D gene (5 bases). V was clipped by 3 bases and J by 1 base, with 15 bases between them. The germline V gene encodes CDR1 GTSNPN and CDR2 SVGIG (reference sequence). There are 15 residues in the CDR3. The DNA of the CDR3 is TGTGCCTGGAGCGGAGCGACAGTCGCGAACACTGAAGCTTTCTTT. Protein: CAWSGATVANTEAFF.

The rearrangement links TRBV5-6 to TRBJ2-2, with 8 bases fitting TRBD1. V was pared by 4 bases and J by 4 bases, with 9 bases of the junction left unmatched. CDR1 is SGHDT, CDR2 YYEEEE, per germline. This CDR3 has 16 residues. The CDR3 loop reads CASSRSRDRFTGELFF. CDR3 nucleotide sequence: TGTGCCAGCAGCCGGTCCCGGGACAGGTTCACCGGGGAGCTGTTTTTT.

A few counts support this clone. The chain couples TRBV3-1 (or the pseudogene TRBV3-2) to TRBJ1-2; D might be TRBD1 (5 bases). The V end lost 0 bases, the J end lost 8 bases, and 16 bases lay between the germline ends. The CDR3 contains 15 residues. Germline loops: CDR1 LGHDT, CDR2 YNNKEL (reference sequence). The CDR3 reads CASSQDHRQFGGYTF. The CDR3 DNA is TGTGCCAGCAGCCAAGATCATCGACAGTTCGGAGGCTACACCTTC.

V and J are TRBV18 and TRBJ1-2; D might be TRBD1 (5 bases). This CDR3 is built from 14 residues. V shed 2 bases and J shed 4 bases, with 11 bases lying between them. Germline V gives CDR1 KGHSH, CDR2 LQKENI. The CDR3 loop reads CASSPKGTAYGYTF. The CDR3 coding sequence is TGTGCCAGCTCACCAAAAGGGACTGCCTATGGCTACACCTTC. The whole variable domain, filled in from reference TRBV18 and TRBJ1-2, reads NAGVMQNPRHLVRRRGQEARLRCSPMKGHSHVYWYRQLPEEGLKFMVYLQKENIIDESGMPKERFSAEFPKEGPSILRIQQVVRGDSAAYFCASSPKGTAYGYTFGSGTRLTVV.

The CDR3: CASSQGRGGRDYGYTF. The CDR3 coding sequence is TGTGCCAGCAGCCAAGGCCGAGGGGGGAGGGACTATGGCTACACCTTC. The V gene is TRBV3-1 (or the pseudogene TRBV3-2), the J gene TRBJ1-2; D perhaps matches TRBD1 (6 bases). There are 16 residues in the CDR3. Per germline, CDR1 LGHDT and CDR2 YNNKEL (reference sequence). Between the trimmed V and J ends, which lost 1 base and 3 bases, there was a span of 15 bases.

The chain combines TRBV24-1 with TRBJ2-2; TRBD1 agrees at 11 bases. CDR1 KGHDR and CDR2 SFDVKD come from the germline V gene. This CDR3 has 17 residues. The junction had 4 bases not matched to a gene; V was cut back by 5 bases and J by 0 bases. The CDR3 loop reads CATSGGTGGPNTGELFF. For the CDR3, the DNA is TGTGCCACCAGTGGCGGGACAGGGGGACCGAACACCGGGGAGCTGTTTTTT.

The rearrangement uses TRBV5-4 and TRBJ1-1; 10 bases map to TRBD1. Trimming cost V 3 bases and J 4 bases; bases outside gene matches: 3. Per the germline V gene, CDR1 is SGHNT and CDR2 is YYREEE (reference sequence). This CDR3 is 14 amino acids long. The CDR3 here is CASSSGTGVTEAFF. For the CDR3, the DNA is TGTGCCAGCAGCTCCGGGACAGGGGTCACTGAAGCTTTCTTT. Drawing the rest from reference TRBV5-4 and TRBJ1-1, the complete variable domain is ETGVTQSPTHLIKTRGQQVTLRCSSQSGHNTVSWYQQALGQGPQFIFQYYREEENGRGNFPPRFSGLQFPNYSSELNVNALELDDSALYLCASSSGTGVTEAFFGQGTRLTVV.

The chain uses TRBV6-1 and TRBJ1-5, with 7 positions matching TRBD1. From germline, CDR1 is MNHNS and CDR2 SASEGT. The CDR3 runs to 15 residues. The junction had 6 bases not matched to a gene; V was cut back by 3 bases and J by 4 bases. CDR3 sequence reads: CASSEIYRGNQPQHF. CDR3 sequence (DNA): TGTGCCAGCAGTGAGATCTACAGGGGTAATCAGCCCCAGCATTTT.

Note on this clone: Relative to the germline gene, one junction end is altered; a read error may explain this. This chain joins TRBV7-7 and TRBJ1-4, with D possibly TRBD1 on 6 matching bases. The CDR3 has 16 amino acids. The germline V gene has CDR1 SSHAT and CDR2 FNYEAQ (reference sequence). DNA for the CDR3: TGTGCTAGCAGCCCAGGGAACGGGGGGCGTAATGAAAAACTGTTTTTT. Amino acid sequence: CASSPGNGGRNEKLFF.

The chain has TRBV19 and TRBJ2-3; 15 nucleotides align to TRBD2. Germline values: CDR1 LNHDA, CDR2 SQIVND (reference sequence). V dropped 8 bases and J dropped 4; count of bases not matched to a gene: 13. The length of the CDR3 is 18 residues. The CDR3 region is CASGRTSGGAMSADTQYF. As DNA, the CDR3 is TGTGCCAGTGGAAGGACTAGCGGGGGGGCGATGAGTGCAGATACGCAGTATTTT.

This sequence joins TRBV6-6 and TRBJ2-7; D may be TRBD1 (6 bases). Germline CDR1 is MNHNY and CDR2 is SVGAGI (reference sequence). V was pared by 5 bases and J by 6 bases, with 23 bases between. The length of the CDR3 is 16 residues. CDR3 amino acids: CASSRPNSRGWGEQYF. The CDR3 nucleotides read TGTGCCAGCAGTCGACCTAATTCCAGGGGTTGGGGCGAGCAGTACTTC.

This chain uses TRBV29-1 with TRBJ1-3, with D perhaps matching TRBD1 (5 bases). The CDR3 has 14 residues. Germline CDR1 SQVTM, CDR2 ANQGSEA. Deletions cut 2 bases from V and 0 bases from J, with 8 bases between. CDR3 sequence reads: CSVESRASGNTIYF. In DNA, the CDR3 is TGCAGCGTTGAAAGCAGGGCCTCTGGAAACACCATATATTTT.

The chain is built from TRBV12-5 and TRBJ2-1; tentative D call: TRBD2 (6 bases). With 6 bases removed from V and 0 bases from J, the gap between germline ends came to 15 bases. Germline assignment: CDR1 LGHNT and CDR2 FRNRAP. The CDR3 contains 16 residues. CDR3 DNA sequence: TGTGCTAGTGGCCGGGGCGGGGTCAGCTCCTACAATGAGCAGTTCTTC. Its protein product is CASGRGGVSSYNEQFF.

The rearrangement links TRBV3-1 (or the pseudogene TRBV3-2) to TRBJ2-7, with a possible D match to TRBD2 (6 bases). The CDR3 contains 12 residues. Looked up from germline, CDR1 is LGHDT and CDR2 is YNNKEL (reference sequence). Trimming cost V 5 bases and J 7 bases, with 12 bases left between them. The CDR3 is CASSSTRGEQYF. The CDR3 DNA sequence: TGTGCCAGCAGCTCGACCCGGGGGGAGCAGTACTTC.

V and J are TRBV7-4 and TRBJ1-3, with D possibly matching TRBD1 (6 bases). V lost 5 bases to trimming and J lost 0 bases, with 14 bases between them. This CDR3 region has 16 residues. CDR1 and CDR2 (germline): SGHVT, SQSDAQ. CDR3 sequence (DNA): TGTGCCAGCAGCCGTCGACAGGCCCCCTCTGGAAACACCATATATTTT. Translation: CASSRRQAPSGNTIYF.

This chain connects TRBV28 to TRBJ1-4, with TRBD1 matching 7 bases. The CDR3 has 16 residues. V lost 5 bases to trimming and J lost 2 bases; unmatched junction nucleotides: 8. The V gene's germline CDR1 is MDHEN and CDR2 SYDVKM. DNA for the CDR3: TGTGCCAGCAGTCCGATCCCCAGGGGGACTAATGAAAAACTGTTTTTT. It translates to CASSPIPRGTNEKLFF.

The V gene is TRBV9, the J gene TRBJ2-2; 8 nucleotides match TRBD1. There are 15 residues in the CDR3. V shed 7 bases, J shed 4 bases, and the junction held 9 bases outside the gene matches. Germline V gene sequence: CDR1 SGDLS, CDR2 YYNGEE. The CDR3 sequence is CASGDRGYGTGELFF. The CDR3 DNA follows: TGTGCCAGCGGTGACAGGGGATACGGCACCGGGGAGCTGTTTTTT.

This clone showed up just once. The chain carries TRBV7-3 and TRBJ2-7, with TRBD1 as a possible D gene (6 bases). This CDR3 contains 15 residues. The V end lost 0 bases, the J end lost 4 bases, and 13 bases lay between the germline ends. CDR1 and CDR2 from the germline V gene are SGHTA and FQGTGA. The CDR3 loop is CASSLTPGAGYEQYF. In DNA, the CDR3 is TGTGCCAGCAGCTTAACACCAGGGGCCGGATACGAGCAGTACTTC.

Comments on this clone: Additional DNA sequences in this sample encode the identical CDR3. The rearrangement uses TRBV19 and TRBJ1-2, with 10 bases aligning to TRBD1. CDR1 is LNHDA, CDR2 SQIVND, per germline (reference sequence). J lost 4 bases, V lost 5 bases, and 4 bases had no gene match. This CDR3 spans 14 amino acids. CDR3 DNA sequence: TGTGCCAGTAGTGACAGGGGGCAGGGCTATGGCTACACCTTC. This gives the protein CASSDRGQGYGYTF.